A single sample gave rise to the 21 T cell receptor delta chains below, sequenced in a study of γδ T cells in repeated Plasmodium falciparum infection. Bulk repertoires came from Vgamma9/Vdelta2+ or Vdelta2-negative gammadelta T cells flow-sorted from PBMC. TCRdb processed the multiplex PCR reads again with the CATT caller. The sample lists 70,000 to 95,000 delta-chain clones; almost 1.5% were seen once. The sequenced sample was gamma-delta T cells from blood. These receptors originate from a pool of human donors (malaria-infected and uninfected, not separated).

With respect to this clone: A read error likely explains this, since a far larger clone differs by one base. The same CDR3 is also encoded by other DNA sequences in this sample. The J gene is TRDJ1, the V gene TRAV38-2/DV8, with 8 bases lining up with TRDD3. The J gene, not given by TCRdb, was assigned here from a germline match of the nucleotide sequence. The CDR3 loop spans 19 amino acids. CDR1 TSESDYY and CDR2 QEAYKQQN come from the germline V gene. V trimming: 5 bases; J trimming: 10 bases; junction bases outside the gene matches: 28. CDR3 bases: TGTGCTTATAGAAGCCAATCATTCCTATCTTTGTGGGGATACCTTGGACTCATCTTT. Translated: CAYRSQSFLSLWGYLGLIF.

This clone was detected only a few times. This is likely an artifact of a read error, given a far larger clone one base away. The same CDR3 can be traced to other DNA sequences in this sample. The rearrangement links TRDV1 to TRDJ2; 9 nucleotides match TRDD3. From germline, CDR1 is TSWWSYY and CDR2 QGS. The CDR3 spans 22 residues. The CDR3 reads CALGVPSLTVLGDLTLTAQLFF. The CDR3 DNA follows: TGTGCTCTTGGGGTACCTTCCTTGACAGTACTGGGGGACCTCACTTTGACGGCACAACTCTTCTTT.

As regards this clone: This DNA translates differently at residue 11 from the TCRdb protein, which is that of a much larger clone; a read error is likely, and the protein shown is the DNA's own translation. The rearrangement links TRDV1 to TRDJ1; D may correspond to TRDD2 or TRDD3 (5 bases each). TCRdb leaves out the J gene; it was filled in here by matching the DNA to germline. CDR3 length equals 24 residues. V lost 0 bases to trimming and J lost 4 bases, with 39 bases between them. Germline CDR1 TSWWSYY, CDR2 QGS. This chain's CDR3 is CALGELDKGKRSLSLLTQSDKLIF. CDR3 sequence (DNA): TGTGCTCTTGGGGAACTAGATAAGGGGAAGAGGAGCCTATCCCTTCTCACACAGAGCGATAAACTCATCTTT.

The sample holds many counts of this clone. The protein TCRdb lists belongs to a much larger clone and differs from this DNA's translation at residue 12, which points to a read error; the protein shown is made from the DNA. This chain links TRDV2 with TRDJ1; TRDD3 matches 7 bases. Here the J gene was assigned by germline matching of the DNA, as TCRdb has none. In germline, CDR1 is GEAIGNYY, CDR2 EKD. This CDR3 has 19 residues. The V segment lost 0 bases and the J segment 0 bases; nucleotides outside the gene matches: 15. The chain's CDR3 is CACDTVGLGAHPYTDKLIF. The CDR3, as DNA: TGTGCCTGTGACACCGTAGGGCTGGGGGCACATCCTTACACCGATAAACTCATCTTT.

This clone was recorded a few times. The rearrangement uses TRDV1 and TRDJ3; 9 bases agree with TRDD3. In the absence of a J gene in TCRdb, the DNA was matched to germline to assign it here. The junction had 0 bases not matched to a gene; V was cut back by 3 bases and J by 3 bases. The CDR3 sequence is 16 residues long. Germline V gives CDR1 TSWWSYY, CDR2 QGS. The CDR3 DNA sequence: TGTGCTCTTGGGGATGGGGGATACTGGGACACCCGACAGATGTTTTTC. Translation: CALGDGGYWDTRQMFF.

This clone was recorded a few times. TCRdb assigns this DNA the protein of a much larger clone, which departs from its translation at residue 7; this likely reflects a read error, and the protein shown comes from translating the DNA. The chain carries TRDV1 and TRDJ1; D is unresolved. TCRdb records no J gene; here it was assigned by comparing the DNA to germline. CDR1 is TSWWSYY and CDR2 is QGS in the germline V gene. The germline V and J ends were trimmed by 1 base and 2 bases, with 14 bases remaining between them. The CDR3 loop spans 16 amino acids. CDR3 sequence (DNA): TGTGCTCTTGGGGAACGGAGCTTCTCGGGGACCGATAAACTCATCTTT. This gives the protein CALGERSFSGTDKLIF.

This clone was seen a few times. The TCRdb record carries a much larger clone's protein, which differs from this DNA's translation at residue 14; a read error is the likely cause, and the protein listed here is the DNA translation. In DNA, the CDR3 is TGTGCCTGTGACACCGCTGAGGTCGTCGGGGGATACAAGGCCGATAAACTCATCTTT. It yields the protein CACDTAEVVGGYKADKLIF. The chain uses TRDV2 and TRDJ1; 9 bases fit TRDD3. Germline CDR1 GEAIGNYY, CDR2 EKD. V gave up 0 bases and J gave up 3 bases; unmatched junction bases: 16. The CDR3 is 19 residues long.

In its sample, this clone was seen many times. This likely reflects a read error, since a far larger clone is one base away. Other DNA variants within this sample encode the same CDR3. V and J are TRDV3 and TRDJ1; 9 positions match TRDD3. This CDR3 is 18 amino acids long. Germline V gene data show CDR1 as TVYSNPD and CDR2 as GDNSRS (reference sequence). Here the CDR3 reads CAPSSECSTGGDTDKLIF. The CDR3, as DNA: TGTGCCCCTTCTTCGGAATGCAGTACTGGGGGAGACACCGATAAACTCATCTTC.

There are many counts of this clone. A far larger clone lies a single base away; this is likely a read error. At the DNA level, this CDR3 is encoded by other sequences in the same sample as well. V is TRDV2 and J is TRDJ2; 13 bases agree with TRDD3. This CDR3 region has 20 residues. Germline V gives CDR1 GEAIGNYY, CDR2 EKD. Here the CDR3 reads CACDPVYPSTGGYGTAQLFF. CDR3 nucleotides: TGTGCTTGTGACCCTGTATATCCCAGTACTGGGGGATACGGCACAGCACAACTCTTCTTT.

In this sample, this clone turned up a few times. A single base is all that separates this from a far larger clone, so a read error is likely. Additional DNA sequences in this sample encode the identical CDR3. The DNA of the CDR3 is TGTGCTCTTGGACTTAGCCCCACCGCCACCGTCAAACTCATCTTT. Translating gives CALGLSPTATVKLIF. V gene TRDV1 combines with J gene TRDJ1; D remains unclear. Assignment of the J gene here rests on matching the DNA to germline, because TCRdb gives none. This CDR3 has 15 residues. Trimming left V 6 bases short and J 8 bases short, with 22 bases between. Looked up from germline, CDR1 is TSWWSYY and CDR2 is QGS.

This clone was found many times. TCRdb's entry gives the protein of a much larger clone, which mismatches this DNA's translation at residue 3, likely from a read error; the protein reported here is translated from the DNA. The chain employs TRDV2 and TRDJ2; the match to TRDD3 covers 10 bases. The CDR3 spans 19 residues. Germline-derived CDR1 and CDR2 are GEAIGNYY and EKD. The CDR3 DNA reads TGTGCCCGTGACCATATTGATGTGGGGGATACTGCTTTGACAGCACAACTCTTCTTT. Amino acid sequence: CARDHIDVGDTALTAQLFF.

A word on this clone: A read error likely explains why the TCRdb protein, taken from a much larger clone, differs from this DNA's translation at residue 6; the protein shown is translated from the DNA. This sequence joins TRDV1 and TRDJ1; D may match TRDD2 or TRDD3 (9 bases each). Here the J gene came from matching the DNA to germline, since TCRdb omits it. Deletions cut 2 bases from V and 0 bases from J, with 37 bases between. Germline loops: CDR1 TSWWSYY, CDR2 QGS. The CDR3 is made up of 24 amino acids. For the CDR3, the DNA is TGTGCTCTTGGGGAAATTGGTCGCCTTCCTACTCCCTATACTGGGGGACCTGACACCGATAAACTCATCTTT. Translated, it gives CALGEIGRLPTPYTGGPDTDKLIF.

Remarks on this clone: TCRdb lists the protein of a much larger clone for this DNA, which differs at residue 10, so this is likely a read error; the protein given here is translated from the DNA itself. J is TRDJ1 and V is TRDV1, with 7 bases aligning to TRDD3. The J gene, left out of TCRdb, was set here by checking the DNA against germline. V was pared by 3 bases and J by 2 bases, with 18 bases of the junction left unmatched. Germline CDR1 reads TSWWSYY; CDR2 reads QGS. The length of the CDR3 is 19 residues. The CDR3 coding sequence is TGTGCTCTTGGGGAGATTTCCGGCTGGAGGATACGTGGAACCGATAAACTCATCTTT. It yields the protein CALGEISGWRIRGTDKLIF.

In the case of this clone: This sequence is one base from a far larger clone and is likely a read error. This sample includes further DNA sequences coding for the same CDR3. DNA for the CDR3: TGTGCTCTTGGGGAGCTCAATCTTTCCTACTTACTCCATTACCCCCCCTCGTACACCGATAAACTCATCTTT. Protein: CALGELNLSYLLHYPPSYTDKLIF. This sequence joins TRDV1 and TRDJ1; 7 bases fit TRDD2. Here the J gene came from matching the DNA to germline, since TCRdb omits it. V lost 3 bases to trimming and J lost 0 bases; unmatched junction nucleotides: 31. The length of the CDR3 is 24 residues. Germline V gene lookup returns CDR1 TSWWSYY and CDR2 QGS.

About this clone: This DNA's translation differs at residue 11 from TCRdb's protein, which comes from a much larger clone; a read error is likely, and the protein shown is translated from the DNA. The rearrangement links TRDV3 to TRDJ1, with TRDD3 identical over 7 bases. Assignment of the J gene here rests on matching the DNA to germline, because TCRdb gives none. This CDR3 region has 16 residues. Trimming took 3 bases from V and 7 from J; bases not matched to a gene: 20. Germline values: CDR1 TVYSNPD, CDR2 GDNSRS (reference sequence). The CDR3 nucleotides read TGTGCCTTCGATAGTTTACCGAGTACTGGGGCCCGTAAACTCATCTTT. It translates to CAFDSLPSTGARKLIF.

As concerns this clone: This likely reflects a read error, since a far larger clone is one base away. Other DNA sequences in this sample translate to the same CDR3. The chain has TRDV1 and TRDJ1, with D perhaps TRDD3 (5 bases). TCRdb leaves out the J gene; it was filled in here by matching the DNA to germline. The ends were cut back, 0 bases at V and 0 bases at J, with 29 bases in the middle. The V gene's germline CDR1 is TSWWSYY and CDR2 QGS. This CDR3 is built from 22 residues. CDR3 residues: CALGELNAPKAAIRGYTDKLIF. The DNA for the CDR3 is TGTGCTCTTGGGGAACTAAACGCTCCCAAGGCAGCTATACGAGGATACACCGATAAACTCATCTTT.

This clone was recorded a few times. Translating this DNA gives a protein that differs at residue 18 from the TCRdb one, which belongs to a much larger clone; a read error is likely, and the protein shown is this translation. The V gene reported is TRDV2; the J gene is uncalled; the table's D call, TRDD3, was not checked against the DNA. The CDR3 sequence is 20 residues long. CDR1 is GEAIGNYY and CDR2 is EKD in the germline V gene. The CDR3 nucleotides are TGTGCCTGTGACACCGGTACTGGGGACTTGAGCTCCTGGGACACCCGACAGACGTTTTTC. Encoded protein: CACDTGTGDLSSWDTRQTFF.

This clone was counted between two and nine times. TCRdb records a much larger clone's protein for this DNA, with a difference at residue 5 that likely arises from a read error; the protein given is the translation of the DNA. The chain joins TRDV3 to TRDJ1, with D possibly TRDD3 on 5 matching bases. The J gene, missing from TCRdb, was assigned here through DNA to germline matching. CDR3 length: 13 amino acids. Germline lookup yields CDR1 TVYSNPD and CDR2 GDNSRS (reference sequence). V lost 3 bases to trimming and J lost 2 bases, with 13 bases between them. CDR3 in amino acids: CAFLGPGTDKLIF. The DNA of the CDR3 is TGTGCCTTCCTAGGCCCTGGGACCGATAAACTCATCTTT.

This clone has ten or more counts. This sequence joins TRDV1 and TRDJ1, with D perhaps being TRDD2 or TRDD3 (9 bases each). Germline matching of the DNA provided the J gene here, since TCRdb leaves it blank. Germline V CDR1 and CDR2: TSWWSYY, QGS. The V and J ends lost 3 bases and 0 bases respectively, with 38 bases between them. This CDR3 is built from 24 residues. CDR3 sequence (DNA): TGTGCTCTTGGGGACAAACCGGCCTTCCTACGACCTCAGGTACTGGGGGACTACACCGATAAACTCATCTTT. Translation: CALGDKPAFLRPQVLGDYTDKLIF.

The sample holds a few counts of this clone. The protein TCRdb lists belongs to a much larger clone and differs from this DNA's translation at residue 17, which points to a read error; the protein shown is made from the DNA. J gene calling gave no result, while the V gene is TRDV3; TRDD3, the table's D call, was not compared with the DNA. Germline CDR1 TVYSNPD, CDR2 GDNSRS (reference sequence). The CDR3 runs 19 residues. The CDR3 sequence is CAFKGPLWGILAYTDKFIF. The CDR3 DNA reads as TGTGCCTTTAAAGGTCCTCTTTGGGGGATACTGGCGTACACCGATAAATTCATCTTT.

This clone showed up just a few times. This DNA's translation and the protein TCRdb lists, from a much larger clone, do not match at residue 5, likely due to a read error; the protein shown is translated from the DNA. V and J are TRDV1 and TRDJ1; tentatively, D is TRDD2 (5 bases). CDR1 is TSWWSYY, CDR2 QGS, per germline. This CDR3 spans 21 amino acids. Trimming stripped 4 bases from V and 0 bases from J, with 30 bases between. CDR3 nucleotides: TGTGCTCTTGGGGGACTACTATTCGCCTACGTTGTTCCGCAGTACACCGATAAACTCATCTTT. This codes for CALGGLLFAYVVPQYTDKLIF.